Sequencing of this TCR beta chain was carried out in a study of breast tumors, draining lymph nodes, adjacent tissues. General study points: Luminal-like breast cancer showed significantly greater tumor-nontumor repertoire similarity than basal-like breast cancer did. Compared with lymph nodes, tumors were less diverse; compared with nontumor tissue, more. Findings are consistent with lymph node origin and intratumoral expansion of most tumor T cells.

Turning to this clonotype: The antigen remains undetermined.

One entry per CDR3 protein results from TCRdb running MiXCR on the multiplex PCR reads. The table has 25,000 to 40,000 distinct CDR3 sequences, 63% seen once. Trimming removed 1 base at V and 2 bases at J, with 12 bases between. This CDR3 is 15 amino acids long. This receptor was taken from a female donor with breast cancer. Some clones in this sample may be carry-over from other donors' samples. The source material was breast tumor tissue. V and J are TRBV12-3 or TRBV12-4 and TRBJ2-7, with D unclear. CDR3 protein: CASSLDSLGPYEQYF. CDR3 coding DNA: TGTGCCAGCAGTTTAGACAGCCTCGGGCCCTACGAGCAGTACTTC.